This TCR beta chain was profiled in a study of cytomegalovirus exposure and HLA in healthy donors. This CDR3 region has 16 residues. Germline loops: CDR1 SGHRS, CDR2 YFSETQ. PCR primers comprised 60 Vbeta and 13 Jbeta primers. Libraries were prepared by immunoSEQ multiplex PCR; TCRdb keeps only in-frame clonotypes and omits some of them. In the table there are a few hundred thousand clones, about 93% of which are singletons. Sequencing was carried out using PBMCs. The genes are TRBV5-1 and TRBJ2-5; 9 nucleotides agree with TRBD2. Gene TRBJ2-7 matches the end of the DNA better, so the J call may be wrong. The source of this sequence is a girl aged 2-10 years in good health and CMV-seronegative. This CDR3 is CASSLAPAGGSYEQYF. CDR3 nucleotides: TGCGCCAGCAGCTTGGCCCCAGCGGGGGGTAGCTACGAGCAGTACTTC.